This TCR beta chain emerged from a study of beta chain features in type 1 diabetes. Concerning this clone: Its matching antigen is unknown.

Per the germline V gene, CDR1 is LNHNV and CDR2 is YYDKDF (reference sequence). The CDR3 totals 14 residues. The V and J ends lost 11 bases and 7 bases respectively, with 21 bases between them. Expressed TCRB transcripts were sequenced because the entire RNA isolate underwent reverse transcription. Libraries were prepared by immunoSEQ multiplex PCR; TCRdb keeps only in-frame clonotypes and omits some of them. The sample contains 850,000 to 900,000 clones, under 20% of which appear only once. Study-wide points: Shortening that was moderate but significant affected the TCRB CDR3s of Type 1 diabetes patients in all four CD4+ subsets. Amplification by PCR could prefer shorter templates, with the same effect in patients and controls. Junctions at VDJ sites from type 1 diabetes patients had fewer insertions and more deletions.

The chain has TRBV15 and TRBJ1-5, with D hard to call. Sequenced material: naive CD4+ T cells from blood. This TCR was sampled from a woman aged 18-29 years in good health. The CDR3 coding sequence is TGTGCCGGGGTCACTCCAAAACGAGGACAGCCCCAGCATTTT. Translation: CAGVTPKRGQPQHF.